A single sample is the source of the 7 T cell receptor beta chains below, sequenced in a study of shared clonotypes between healthy human individuals. Data came from immunoSEQ multiplex PCR; TCRdb stores just in-frame clones and leaves some out. The table has about 2.3 million clones, more than 80% seen once; the top ten hold under 0.45%. The sample consisted of naive CD4+ T cells from PBMCs. Subset meaning: CD45RA+ positively selected. These receptors were obtained from a man aged 18-30 years in good health. Some clones in this sample may be carry-over from other donors' samples.

The J gene is TRBJ1-2, the V gene TRBV28; 7 bases fit TRBD1. The ends lost 6 bases at V and 0 bases at J; junction bases unmatched: 13. The CDR3 has 17 residues. CDR1 is MDHEN and CDR2 is SYDVKM in the germline V gene. CDR3 DNA sequence: TGTGCCAGCAGCCAGGGGCCGACAGGGCCTTCTAACTATGGCTACACCTTC. Translating gives CASSQGPTGPSNYGYTF.

On this clone: Other DNA sequences from this sample encode an identical CDR3 as well. V gene TRBV29-1 combines with J gene TRBJ1-1; a possible D gene is TRBD1 (5 bases). This CDR3 contains 13 residues. Germline-derived CDR1 and CDR2 are SQVTM and ANQGSEA. CDR3 bases: TGCAGTGTGGGACGGCTGATGAACACTGAAGCTTTCTTT. Protein: CSVGRLMNTEAFF.

This chain connects TRBV7-3 to TRBJ2-1; 8 bases align to TRBD2. The CDR3 is 15 amino acids. Trimming took 7 bases from V and 4 from J; bases not matched to a gene: 9. CDR1 is SGHTA and CDR2 is FQGTGA in the germline V gene. CDR3 protein: CASTSSLAGYNEQFF. Written as DNA, the CDR3 is TGTGCCAGCACCTCATCTCTAGCGGGTTACAATGAGCAGTTCTTC.

The rearrangement uses TRBV4-2 and TRBJ1-4, with 7 bases identical to TRBD1. The CDR3 sequence is 18 residues long. The J segment lost 8 bases and the V segment lost 2 bases, leaving 17 bases of the junction unmatched. Germline V gene lookup returns CDR1 LGHNA and CDR2 YNFKEQ. The DNA of the CDR3 is TGTGCCAGCAGCCAATTTATCGCAGGGGGAACCCAGGGCGAAAAACTGTTTTTT. It codes for CASSQFIAGGTQGEKLFF.

A note on this clone: At the DNA level, this CDR3 is encoded by other sequences in the same sample as well. The rearrangement links TRBV25-1 to TRBJ2-5, with D unresolved. V was shortened by 5 bases and J by 2 bases, with 3 bases between the two germline ends. CDR3 length: 11 residues. In germline, CDR1 is MGHDK, CDR2 SYGVNS. The CDR3 region is CASSLQETQYF. In DNA, the CDR3 is TGTGCCAGCAGTCTTCAAGAGACCCAGTACTTC.

With respect to this clone: One end of the junction is discordant with germline, which a read error may explain. The chain uses TRBV18 and TRBJ1-5; TRBD1 agrees at 9 bases. This CDR3 has 15 residues. Germline V gives CDR1 KGHSH, CDR2 LQKENI. This chain's CDR3 is CASSPRGQGPEGISF. The DNA for the CDR3 is TGTGCCAGCTCACCCAGGGGACAGGGACCTGAGGGAATAAGTTTT.

This clone was found a few times. The sample carries other DNA sequences with the same CDR3. The chain joins TRBV5-1 to TRBJ1-4, with TRBD1 matching 8 bases. The CDR3 spans 14 residues. Per the germline V gene, CDR1 is SGHRS and CDR2 is YFSETQ. The V and J ends lost 0 bases and 5 bases, in that order; junction bases with no gene match: 0. CDR3 protein: CASSLGTGNEKLFF. CDR3 nucleotides: TGCGCCAGCAGCTTGGGGACAGGGAATGAAAAACTGTTTTTT. Based on the CDR3 plus reference TRBV5-1 and TRBJ1-4, the full variable domain is KAGVTQTPRYLIKTRGQQVTLSCSPISGHRSVSWYQQTPGQGLQFLFEYFSETQRNKGNFPGRFSGRQFSNSRSEMNVSTLELGDSALYLCASSLGTGNEKLFFGSGTQLSVL.